This T cell receptor (beta chain) appears in the sequencing data of a study of blood T cells in healthy people across ages. The second PCR ran roughly 7 to 11 cycles with a sample-barcoded 5' primer and J-beta primers. TCRdb analysed the 5' RACE reads with MiXCR anew, one entry per CDR3 protein. The sample consists of approximately 730,000 distinct CDR3 sequences, approximately 53% of them appearing once. The CDR3 consists of 15 residues. The V gene end was trimmed by 6 bases and the J gene end by 7 bases; junction bases not matched to a gene: 7. Germline-derived CDR1 and CDR2 are MNHNS and SASEGT. Sequences were obtained from blood. This TCR was recovered from a man older than 75 in good health. The J gene is TRBJ1-6, the V gene TRBV6-1; TRBD1 matches 9 bases. Written as DNA, the CDR3 is TGTGCCAGCAGAGCCGGGACAGGGCGGAATTCACCCCTCCACTTT. Its translation is CASRAGTGRNSPLHF.